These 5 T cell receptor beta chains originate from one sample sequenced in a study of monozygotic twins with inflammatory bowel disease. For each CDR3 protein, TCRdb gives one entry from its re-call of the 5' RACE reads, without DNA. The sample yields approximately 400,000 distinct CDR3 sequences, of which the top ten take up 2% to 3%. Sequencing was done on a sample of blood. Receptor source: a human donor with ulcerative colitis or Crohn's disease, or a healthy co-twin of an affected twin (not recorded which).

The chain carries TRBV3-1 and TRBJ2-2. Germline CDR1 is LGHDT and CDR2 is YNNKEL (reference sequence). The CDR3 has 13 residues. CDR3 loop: CASSQVRPGELFF.

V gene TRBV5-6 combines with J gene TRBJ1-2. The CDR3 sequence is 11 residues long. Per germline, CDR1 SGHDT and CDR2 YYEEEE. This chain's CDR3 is CASSLGGGYTF.

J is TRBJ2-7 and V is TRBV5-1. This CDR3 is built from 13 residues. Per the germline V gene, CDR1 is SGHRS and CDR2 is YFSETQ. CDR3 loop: CASSLDAIYEQYF. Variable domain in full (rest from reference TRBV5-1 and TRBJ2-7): KAGVTQTPRYLIKTRGQQVTLSCSPISGHRSVSWYQQTPGQGLQFLFEYFSETQRNKGNFPGRFSGRQFSNSRSEMNVSTLELGDSALYLCASSLDAIYEQYFGPGTRLTVT.

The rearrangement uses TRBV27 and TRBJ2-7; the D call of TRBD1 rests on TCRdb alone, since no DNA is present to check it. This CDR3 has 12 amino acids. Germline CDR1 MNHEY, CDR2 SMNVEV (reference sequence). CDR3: CASSGASYEQYF.

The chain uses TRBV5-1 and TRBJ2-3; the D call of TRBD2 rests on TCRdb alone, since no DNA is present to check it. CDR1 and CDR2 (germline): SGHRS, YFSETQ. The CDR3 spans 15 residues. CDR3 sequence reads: CASSLSGGFTDTQYF. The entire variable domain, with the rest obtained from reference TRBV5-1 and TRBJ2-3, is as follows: KAGVTQTPRYLIKTRGQQVTLSCSPISGHRSVSWYQQTPGQGLQFLFEYFSETQRNKGNFPGRFSGRQFSNSRSEMNVSTLELGDSALYLCASSLSGGFTDTQYFGPGTRLTVL.